This paragraph reports one T cell receptor (beta chain). The antigen is unknown. Then a second PCR, running about 7 to 11 cycles, was carried out with a sample-barcoded 5' primer and a J-beta primer mix. TCRdb re-analysed the 5' RACE reads in MiXCR, keeping a single row per CDR3 protein. The repertoire has approximately 1,000,000 distinct CDR3 sequences, 35% to 40% of them found once; the top ten carry roughly 14%. The sample comes from a study of blood T cells in healthy people across ages. Findings of the study overall: Because donor CMV status was unknown, expanded clonotype changes were possibly confounded.

Germline assignment: CDR1 SNHLY and CDR2 FYNNEI. With 5 bases clipped from V and 4 bases from J, the junction kept 7 bases outside the gene matches. The CDR3 runs to 14 residues. This clonotype was sampled from a man between 18 and 35 years old in good health. The chain recombines TRBV2 with TRBJ1-2, with 7 bases fitting TRBD1. Sequences were obtained from blood. DNA of the CDR3: TGTGCCAGCAGTATACAGGGGCTAAGCTATGGCTACACCTTC. This sequence encodes CASSIQGLSYGYTF.